These T cell receptor beta chains were read from a single sample in a study of T cell repertoires in cytomegalovirus infection. TCRdb called the reads again in MiXCR, with one record for every CDR3 protein. The profile covers tens of thousands of distinct CDR3 sequences, with 15% to 25% appearing a single time and roughly two thirds taken by the ten largest. Their specific antigens are unknown. The sample here was CD8+ T cells from cultured PBMCs, taken from culture after CMV antigen stimulation. The origin of the receptors is a human donor in good health (CMV status not recorded). Some clones in this sample may be carry-over from other donors' samples. The CDR3 runs from the conserved cysteine through the conserved F or W. The D gene is left open where the match is weak. Clone size is not always given. Where it is, it says once, few, many or a class for expanded clones.

TGTGCCAGCAGCTATAACGGGGCTAACTATGGCTACACCTTC,CASSYNGANYGYTF,TRBJ1-2,TRBV7-2,NA,few
TGTGCCAGCAGCTCCGGACTAGCGACAGACGAGCAGTACTTC,CASSSGLATDEQYF,TRBJ2-7,TRBV5-4,TRBD2,NA
TGTGCCAGCAGCCATACCCTGGGGGGGGGAAACACCGGGGAGCTGTTTTTT,CASSHTLGGGNTGELFF,TRBJ2-2,TRBV11-2,TRBD2,NA
TGTGCCAGCAGCTCCTTTTCTGGGGCCAGGGGGGTCGGTACGCAGTATTTT,CASSSFSGARGVGTQYF,TRBJ2-3,TRBV7-2,NA,few
TGTGCCAGCAGCCAGGGGGCCCCCGCTGAAGCTTTCTTT,CASSQGAPAEAFF,TRBJ1-1,TRBV7-6,TRBD1,NA
TGCAGTGCCCCGGGGGCGGACAGGGGGTACTACGAGCAGTACTTC,CSAPGADRGYYEQYF,TRBJ2-7,TRBV20-1,TRBD1,NA
TGTGCCATCAGTGGGACTAGCGGGGGTCTACTATACAATGAGCAGTTCTTC,CAISGTSGGLLYNEQFF,TRBJ2-1,TRBV10-3,TRBD2,NA
TGTGCCATGGGGCGGGTAGGCACAGATACGCAGTATTTT,CAMGRVGTDTQYF,TRBJ2-3,TRBV7-9,NA,few
TGTGCCAGCAGCTTATGGGAACAGGGTGGCGCAGATACGCAGTATTTT,CASSLWEQGGADTQYF,TRBJ2-3,TRBV7-2,NA,medium-sized
TGTGCCAGCGGCGAGGGAGGGTTTCATGGCTACACCTTC,CASGEGGFHGYTF,TRBJ1-2,TRBV12-3/TRBV12-4,NA,NA